These 28 T cell receptor beta chains were all obtained from the same sample, sequenced in a study of blood T cell repertoires in COVID-19. Assay: immunoSEQ multiplex PCR; the TCRdb copy retains only in-frame clones and omits some. The data show 350,000 or so clones, around 87% seen once. The sample comprised peripheral blood. These receptors all come from a woman younger than 45 with COVID-19, enrolled during active disease.

This chain joins TRBV24-1 and TRBJ1-2; 8 bases fit TRBD1. J lost 8 bases, V lost 3 bases, and 4 bases had no gene match. Germline CDR1 is KGHDR and CDR2 is SFDVKD. This CDR3 is built from 13 residues. CDR3 protein: CATSDRQGHGYTF. In nucleotides, the CDR3 is TGTGCCACCAGTGATCGACAGGGGCACGGCTACACCTTC.

The chain links TRBV10-3 to TRBJ1-2; unclear D gene. V lost 2 bases, J lost 5 bases, and 6 bases lay in between. Germline V gives CDR1 ENHRY, CDR2 SYGVKD. The CDR3 is made up of 12 amino acids. The chain's CDR3 is CAISETAYGYTF. The CDR3 DNA reads as TGTGCCATCAGTGAGACTGCTTATGGCTACACCTTC.

The chain employs TRBV6-2 or TRBV6-3 and TRBJ2-2; 16 bases match TRBD2. The CDR3 spans 21 residues. CDR1 MNHEY and CDR2 SVGEGT come from the germline V gene. The J segment lost 4 bases and the V segment lost 2 bases, leaving 13 bases of the junction unmatched. The CDR3 here is CASSYGIYGTSGRVGTGELFF. CDR3 nucleotides: TGTGCCAGCAGTTACGGAATCTACGGGACTAGCGGGAGGGTCGGCACCGGGGAGCTGTTTTTT.

This sequence joins TRBV24-1 and TRBJ2-5, with 7 nucleotides matching TRBD2. Germline trimming cut 8 bases from V and 4 bases from J; bases unmatched to any gene: 6. Germline V lookup: CDR1 KGHDR, CDR2 SFDVKD. This CDR3 has 13 amino acids. The CDR3: CATKGGARETQYF. The CDR3 DNA reads as TGTGCCACCAAGGGAGGGGCCAGAGAGACCCAGTACTTC.

The chain uses TRBV15 and TRBJ2-1; 9 bases are shared with TRBD2. The V and J ends lost 3 bases and 8 bases, in that order; junction bases with no gene match: 8. The CDR3 contains 15 residues. The V gene's germline CDR1 is LNHNV and CDR2 YYDKDF (reference sequence). Written as DNA, the CDR3 is TGTGCCACCAGCAGGGCCCTAGCGGGAAACTATGAGCAGTTCTTC. This translates into CATSRALAGNYEQFF.

A single count supports this clone. The rearrangement uses TRBV11-3 and TRBJ2-1; a weak D match, TRBD1 (5 bases). This CDR3 comprises 13 residues. The germline V and J ends were trimmed by 4 bases and 10 bases, with 14 bases remaining between them. Germline V gives CDR1 SGHNT, CDR2 YENEEA. As DNA, the CDR3 is TGTGCCAGCAGCTCTTACAGGTCCCCGGAGCAGTTCTTC. Protein: CASSSYRSPEQFF.

Concerning this clone: A read error may produce the germline difference seen at one junction end. CDR3 sequence reads: CAASRDDGLASTDTQYF. The DNA for the CDR3 is TGTGCCGCCAGCAGAGATGACGGACTAGCGAGCACAGATACGCAGTATTTT. V is TRBV15 and J is TRBJ2-3, with 9 nucleotides matching TRBD2. Germline lookup yields CDR1 LNHNV and CDR2 YYDKDF (reference sequence). The CDR3 sequence is 17 residues long.

The chain couples TRBV24-1 to TRBJ2-1; 7 bases line up with TRBD1. Germline-derived CDR1 and CDR2 are KGHDR and SFDVKD. CDR3 length: 16 amino acids. After removal of 4 bases from V and 5 bases from J, the junction contained 10 bases not matched to a gene. In nucleotides, the CDR3 is TGTGCCACCAGTGACACGACAGGGATTCTCAACAATGAGCAGTTCTTC. Translation: CATSDTTGILNNEQFF.

This clone was seen a few times. The chain links TRBV7-2 to TRBJ2-3; the D gene is possibly TRBD1 (5 bases). CDR1 and CDR2 from the germline V gene are SGHTA and FQGNSA. The CDR3 is 13 residues long. The V gene lost 4 bases and the J gene lost 6 bases, with 11 bases spanning the gap. CDR3 region: CASSSNRWDTQYF. For the CDR3, the DNA is TGTGCCAGCAGCTCAAACAGGTGGGATACGCAGTATTTT. Using reference TRBV7-2 and TRBJ2-3 for the parts outside the CDR3, the full variable domain is GAGVSQSPSNKVTEKGKDVELRCDPISGHTALYWYRQSLGQGLEFLIYFQGNSAPDKSGLPSDRFSAERTGGSVSTLTIQRTQQEDSAVYLCASSSNRWDTQYFGPGTRLTVL.

The chain is built from TRBV5-1 and TRBJ2-6; the match to TRBD2 covers 10 bases. The CDR3 has 18 amino acids. Germline V gene lookup returns CDR1 SGHRS and CDR2 YFSETQ. J gave up 0 bases and V 5 bases, and 8 bases lay outside the gene matches. The CDR3 is CASSSLAGGLSGANVLTF. In DNA form, the CDR3 reads TGCGCCAGCAGTTCATTAGCGGGAGGCCTCTCTGGGGCCAACGTCCTGACTTTC.

The chain has TRBV12-2 and TRBJ1-3; the listed D gene, TRBD1, was not tested against the DNA. TRBV12-2 is given as a pseudogene. CDR3 size: 18 residues. The CDR3 nucleotides read TGTGCAAGTCGCTTAGGACGAGACAGGATTTGCCGGGGAAACACCATATATTTT. This encodes CASRLGRDRICRGNTIYF.

The V call is TRBV5-1, the J call TRBJ2-3; 10 nucleotides agree with TRBD1. This CDR3 region has 15 residues. The germline gives CDR1 SGHRS, CDR2 YFSETQ. Trimming at V came to 1 base and at J to 4 bases, leaving 3 bases not matched to a gene. The CDR3 DNA sequence: TGCGCCAGCAGCTTGAGGGACAGGGGAGCAGATACGCAGTATTTT. Encoded protein: CASSLRDRGADTQYF.

In the case of this clone: Different DNA sequences within this sample yield the same CDR3. The chain has TRBV3-1 (or the pseudogene TRBV3-2) and TRBJ2-5; TRBD2 might be the D (5 bases). Germline-derived CDR1 and CDR2 are LGHDT and YNNKEL (reference sequence). This CDR3 region has 12 residues. The V gene lost 3 bases and the J gene lost 5 bases, with 7 bases spanning the gap. CDR3 DNA sequence: TGTGCCAGCAGCCAGACGGGGGAGACCCAGTACTTC. Its translation: CASSQTGETQYF.

The chain uses TRBV7-9 and TRBJ2-5; D is ambiguous. With 8 bases removed from V and 1 base from J, the gap between germline ends came to 8 bases. CDR1 SEHNR and CDR2 FQNEAQ come from the germline V gene (reference sequence). This CDR3 has 12 amino acids. The CDR3 loop reads CASGPVQETQYF. The CDR3 DNA is TGTGCCAGCGGGCCGGTCCAAGAGACCCAGTACTTC. Full variable domain (remainder filled in from reference TRBV7-9 and TRBJ2-5): DTGVSQNPRHKITKRGQNVTFRCDPISEHNRLYWYRQTLGQGPEFLTYFQNEAQLEKSRLLSDRFSAERPKGSFSTLEIQRTEQGDSAMYLCASGPVQETQYFGPGTRLLVL.

The J gene is TRBJ1-5, the V gene TRBV30; D ambiguous. V was cut by 1 base and J by 1 base, with 8 bases left in between. This CDR3 comprises 14 residues. Germline-derived CDR1 and CDR2 are GTSNPN and SVGIG (reference sequence). For the CDR3, the DNA is TGTGCCTGGAGTGGAGGGCTGAGCAATCAGCCCCAGCATTTT. Translated, it gives CAWSGGLSNQPQHF.

The chain links TRBV5-1 to TRBJ2-1; tentative D call: TRBD2 (6 bases). V was cut by 3 bases and J by 10 bases, with 8 bases left in between. CDR1 and CDR2 from the germline V gene are SGHRS and YFSETQ. This CDR3 has 11 amino acids. The DNA for the CDR3 is TGCGCCAGCAGCTCCGGACTAGAGCAGTTCTTC. Its protein product is CASSSGLEQFF.

This chain joins TRBV2 and TRBJ2-5; 10 nucleotides line up with TRBD1. V trimming: 4 bases; J trimming: 0 bases; junction bases outside the gene matches: 2. The germline V gene encodes CDR1 SNHLY and CDR2 FYNNEI. The CDR3 extends over 15 amino acids. The CDR3 is CASSATGGYQETQYF. The CDR3 nucleotides read TGTGCCAGCAGTGCGACAGGGGGCTACCAAGAGACCCAGTACTTC.

This clone was recorded a few times. This sequence joins TRBV18 and TRBJ2-7; no definite D call. V lost 1 base and J 2 bases, leaving 9 bases between the germline ends. This CDR3 region has 14 residues. Germline loops: CDR1 KGHSH, CDR2 LQKENI. This CDR3 is CASSPRAFTYEQYF. The DNA for the CDR3 is TGTGCCAGCTCACCACGGGCATTCACCTACGAGCAGTACTTC.

The rearrangement links TRBV7-2 to TRBJ2-7, with 9 bases fitting TRBD2. In germline, CDR1 is SGHTA, CDR2 FQGNSA. Unmatched junction bases numbered 10, after V lost 4 bases and J lost 6 bases. This CDR3 contains 15 residues. The CDR3 region has the DNA TGTGCCAGCAGCTGGGGGCCAGCGGGGGGTATCGAGCAGTACTTC. Protein product: CASSWGPAGGIEQYF.

The DNA for the CDR3 is TGTGCCAGCAGCTTAACCGGGACAGGGGGCCATGAGCAGTTCTTC. Protein: CASSLTGTGGHEQFF. This sequence joins TRBV9 and TRBJ2-1; 12 nucleotides align to TRBD1. The ends lost 4 bases at V and 8 bases at J; junction bases unmatched: 7. This CDR3 is 15 amino acids long. The germline gives CDR1 SGDLS, CDR2 YYNGEE.

The chain employs TRBV7-9 and TRBJ2-1; D is undetermined. Germline CDR1 is SEHNR and CDR2 is FQNEAQ (reference sequence). V dropped 8 bases and J dropped 8 bases, with 10 bases sitting between them. The CDR3 covers 11 residues. CDR3 nucleotides: TGTGCCAGCCTTAGAACCGATGAGCAGTTCTTC. Its translation is CASLRTDEQFF.

This clone was seen a handful of times. V is TRBV25-1 and J is TRBJ2-2; D unclear. The CDR3 is 15 amino acids. CDR1 is MGHDK, CDR2 SYGVNS, per germline. Trimming shortened V by 3 bases and J by 1 base, and 9 bases separated the two germline ends. CDR3 in DNA: TGTGCCAGCAGTGAGACGAGACAGAACACCGGGGAGCTGTTTTTT. Its protein product is CASSETRQNTGELFF.

The CDR3 loop is CATSDPFSRGLKGYTF. In DNA, the CDR3 is TGTGCCACCAGTGACCCCTTTTCCAGGGGGCTTAAAGGCTACACCTTC. The V gene is TRBV24-1, the J gene TRBJ1-2; 8 bases agree with TRBD1. This CDR3 comprises 16 residues. The germline gives CDR1 KGHDR, CDR2 SFDVKD. The V segment lost 4 bases and the J segment 8 bases; nucleotides outside the gene matches: 14.

The V call is TRBV28, the J call TRBJ2-7, with TRBD2 matching 13 bases. V shed 5 bases, J shed 5 bases, and the junction held 15 bases outside the gene matches. The CDR3 spans 18 residues. Looked up from germline, CDR1 is MDHEN and CDR2 is SYDVKM. The CDR3 sequence: CASSTISGLAGAFHEQYF. The CDR3 coding sequence is TGTGCCAGCAGTACAATATCCGGACTAGCGGGAGCTTTCCACGAGCAGTACTTC.

The chain employs TRBV7-2 and TRBJ1-5; 8 bases match TRBD1. Germline assignment: CDR1 SGHTA and CDR2 FQGNSA. The CDR3 contains 15 residues. V shed 3 bases, J shed 5 bases, and the junction held 6 bases outside the gene matches. The CDR3: CASSFDRGHHQPQHF. For the CDR3, the DNA is TGTGCCAGCAGCTTCGACAGGGGCCACCATCAGCCCCAGCATTTT.

The rearrangement links TRBV19 to TRBJ2-2; 8 bases fit TRBD2. The CDR3 contains 17 residues. Losses at the gene ends were 2 bases for V and 6 bases for J; bases not matched to a gene: 11. The germline gives CDR1 LNHDA, CDR2 SQIVND (reference sequence). CDR3 nucleotides: TGTGCCAGTAGTATACTACAGCGGGAGAAGGAGTCCGGGGAGCTGTTTTTT. It translates to CASSILQREKESGELFF.

V usage is TRBV7-2 and J usage is TRBJ1-1; 7 bases agree with TRBD1. Losses at the gene ends were 5 bases for V and 7 bases for J; bases not matched to a gene: 7. CDR3 length: 13 amino acids. The germline CDR1 and CDR2 sequences are SGHTA and FQGNSA. CDR3 DNA sequence: TGTGCCAGCAGCGGCGGGACAGCCCATGAAGCTTTCTTT. This sequence encodes CASSGGTAHEAFF. Filled out from reference TRBV7-2 and TRBJ1-1, the complete variable domain reads GAGVSQSPSNKVTEKGKDVELRCDPISGHTALYWYRQSLGQGLEFLIYFQGNSAPDKSGLPSDRFSAERTGGSVSTLTIQRTQQEDSAVYLCASSGGTAHEAFFGQGTRLTVV.

V usage is TRBV2 and J usage is TRBJ2-3, with a tentative D call TRBD1 (5 bases). Trimming pared 1 base from V and 5 bases from J, leaving 16 bases between. Germline V lookup: CDR1 SNHLY, CDR2 FYNNEI. The CDR3 has 16 amino acids. The CDR3 DNA is TGTGCCAGCAGTGAAGATCAGCGAGGACACGGAGATACGCAGTATTTT. Translated: CASSEDQRGHGDTQYF.